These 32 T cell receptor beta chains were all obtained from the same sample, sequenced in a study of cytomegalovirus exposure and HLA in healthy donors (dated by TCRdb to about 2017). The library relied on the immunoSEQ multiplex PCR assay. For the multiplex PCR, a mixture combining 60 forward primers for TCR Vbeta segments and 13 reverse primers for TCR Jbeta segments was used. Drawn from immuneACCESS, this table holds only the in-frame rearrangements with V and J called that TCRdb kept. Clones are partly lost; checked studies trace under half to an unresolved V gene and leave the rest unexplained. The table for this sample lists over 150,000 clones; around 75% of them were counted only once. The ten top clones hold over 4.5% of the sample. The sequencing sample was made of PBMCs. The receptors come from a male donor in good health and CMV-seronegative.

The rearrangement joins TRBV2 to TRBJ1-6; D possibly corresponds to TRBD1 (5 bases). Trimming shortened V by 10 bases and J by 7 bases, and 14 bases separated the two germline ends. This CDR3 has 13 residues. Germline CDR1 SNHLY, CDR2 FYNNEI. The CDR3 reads CATSLPGNSPLHF. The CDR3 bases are TGTGCCACCTCTCTTCCAGGGAATTCACCCCTCCACTTT. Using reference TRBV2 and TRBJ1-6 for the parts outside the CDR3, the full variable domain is EPEVTQTPSHQVTQMGQEVILRCVPISNHLYFYWYRQILGQKVEFLVSFYNNEISEKSEIFDDQFSVERPDGSNFTLKIRSTKLEDSAMYFCATSLPGNSPLHFGNGTRLTVT.

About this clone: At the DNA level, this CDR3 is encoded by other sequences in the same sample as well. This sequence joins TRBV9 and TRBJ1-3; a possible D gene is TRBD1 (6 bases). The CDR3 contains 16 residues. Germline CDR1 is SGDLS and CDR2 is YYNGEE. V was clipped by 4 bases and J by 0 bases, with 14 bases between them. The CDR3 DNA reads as TGTGCCAGCAGCACCGACGGACAGCCCTCTGGAAACACCATATATTTT. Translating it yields CASSTDGQPSGNTIYF.

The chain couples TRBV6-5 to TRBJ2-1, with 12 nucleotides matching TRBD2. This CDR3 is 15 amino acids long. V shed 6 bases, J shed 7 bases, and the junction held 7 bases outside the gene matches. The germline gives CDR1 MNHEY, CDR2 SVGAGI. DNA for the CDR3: TGTGCCAGCAGCCTGGAGGGACTAGCGGGTAATGAGCAGTTCTTC. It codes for CASSLEGLAGNEQFF.

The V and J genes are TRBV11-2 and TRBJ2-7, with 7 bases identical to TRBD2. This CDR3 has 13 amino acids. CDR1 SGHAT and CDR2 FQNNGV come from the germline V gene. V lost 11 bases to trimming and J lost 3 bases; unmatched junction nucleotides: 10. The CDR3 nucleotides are TGTGCCTCACTGGGGGGGAGTGACTACGAGCAGTACTTC. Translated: CASLGGSDYEQYF.

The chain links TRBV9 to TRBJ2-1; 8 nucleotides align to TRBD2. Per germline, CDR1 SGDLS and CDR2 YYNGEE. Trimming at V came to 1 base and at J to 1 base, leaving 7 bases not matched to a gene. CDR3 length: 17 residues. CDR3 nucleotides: TGTGCCAGCAGCGTAACCCCATCGGGAGGGTCCTACAATGAGCAGTTCTTC. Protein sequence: CASSVTPSGGSYNEQFF.

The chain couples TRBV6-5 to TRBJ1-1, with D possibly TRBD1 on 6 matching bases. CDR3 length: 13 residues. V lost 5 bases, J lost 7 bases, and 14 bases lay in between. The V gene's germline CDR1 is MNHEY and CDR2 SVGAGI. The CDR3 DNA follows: TGTGCCAGCAGTCTCCTGGACAGTCATGAAGCTTTCTTT. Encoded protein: CASSLLDSHEAFF.

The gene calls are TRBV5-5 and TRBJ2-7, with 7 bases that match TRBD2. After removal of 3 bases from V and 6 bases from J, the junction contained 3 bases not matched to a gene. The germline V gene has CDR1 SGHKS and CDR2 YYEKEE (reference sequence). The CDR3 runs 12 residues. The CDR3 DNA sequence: TGTGCCAGCAGCTCCTGGACTAGCGAGCAGTACTTC. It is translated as CASSSWTSEQYF.

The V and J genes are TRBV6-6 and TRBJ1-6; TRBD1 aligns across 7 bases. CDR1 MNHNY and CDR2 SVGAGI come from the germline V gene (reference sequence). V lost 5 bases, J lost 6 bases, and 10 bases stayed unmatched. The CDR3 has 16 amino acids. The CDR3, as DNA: TGTGCCAGCAGTCCCGGGGACAGAATCATTAATTCACCCCTCCACTTT. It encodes CASSPGDRIINSPLHF.

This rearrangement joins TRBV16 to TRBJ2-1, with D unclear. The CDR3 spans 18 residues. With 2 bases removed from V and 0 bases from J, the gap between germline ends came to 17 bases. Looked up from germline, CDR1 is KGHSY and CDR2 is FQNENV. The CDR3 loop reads CASSQGYIEEISYNEQFF. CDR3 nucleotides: TGTGCCAGCAGCCAAGGGTATATCGAGGAAATCTCCTACAATGAGCAGTTCTTC.

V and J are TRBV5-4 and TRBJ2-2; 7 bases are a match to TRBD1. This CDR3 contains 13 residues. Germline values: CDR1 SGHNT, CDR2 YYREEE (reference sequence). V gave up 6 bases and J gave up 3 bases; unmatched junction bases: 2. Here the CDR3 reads CASTTGHTGELFF. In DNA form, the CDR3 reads TGTGCCAGCACGACAGGGCACACCGGGGAGCTGTTTTTT. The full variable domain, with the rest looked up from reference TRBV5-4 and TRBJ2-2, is ETGVTQSPTHLIKTRGQQVTLRCSSQSGHNTVSWYQQALGQGPQFIFQYYREEENGRGNFPPRFSGLQFPNYSSELNVNALELDDSALYLCASTTGHTGELFFGEGSRLTVL.

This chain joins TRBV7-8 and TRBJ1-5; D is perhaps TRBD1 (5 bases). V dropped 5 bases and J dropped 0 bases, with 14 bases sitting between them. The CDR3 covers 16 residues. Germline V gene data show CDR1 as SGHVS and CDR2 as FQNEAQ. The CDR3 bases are TGTGCCAGCAGCCCCGGAGGGGCGACTAGCAATCAGCCCCAGCATTTT. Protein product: CASSPGGATSNQPQHF.

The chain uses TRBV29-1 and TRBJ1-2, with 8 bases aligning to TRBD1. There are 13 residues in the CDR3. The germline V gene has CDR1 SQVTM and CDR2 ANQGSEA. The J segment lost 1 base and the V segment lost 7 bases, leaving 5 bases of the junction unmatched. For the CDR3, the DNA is TGCAGCGCAACGACAGGGGTTAACTATGGCTACACCTTC. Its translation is CSATTGVNYGYTF.

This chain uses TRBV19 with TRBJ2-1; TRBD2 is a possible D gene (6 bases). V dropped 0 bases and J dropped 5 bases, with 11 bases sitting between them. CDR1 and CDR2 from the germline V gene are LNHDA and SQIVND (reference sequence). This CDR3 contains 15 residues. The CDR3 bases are TGTGCCAGTAGTATAGATGCGGGACGACACAATGAGCAGTTCTTC. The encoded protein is CASSIDAGRHNEQFF.

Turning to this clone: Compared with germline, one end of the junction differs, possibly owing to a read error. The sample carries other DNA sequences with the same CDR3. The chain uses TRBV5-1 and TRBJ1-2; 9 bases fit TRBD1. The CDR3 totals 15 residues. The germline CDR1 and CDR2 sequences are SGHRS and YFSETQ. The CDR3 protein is CASSLATGGGDGYTF. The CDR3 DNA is TGCGCCAGCAGTTTGGCAACAGGGGGCGGGGATGGCTACACCTTC.

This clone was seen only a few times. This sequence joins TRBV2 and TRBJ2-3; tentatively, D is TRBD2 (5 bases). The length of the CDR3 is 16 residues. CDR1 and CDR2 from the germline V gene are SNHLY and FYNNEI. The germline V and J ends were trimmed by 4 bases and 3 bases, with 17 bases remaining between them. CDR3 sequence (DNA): TGTGCCAGCAGTGGATCCGGGAAATTCAGGACAGATACGCAGTATTTT. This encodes CASSGSGKFRTDTQYF.

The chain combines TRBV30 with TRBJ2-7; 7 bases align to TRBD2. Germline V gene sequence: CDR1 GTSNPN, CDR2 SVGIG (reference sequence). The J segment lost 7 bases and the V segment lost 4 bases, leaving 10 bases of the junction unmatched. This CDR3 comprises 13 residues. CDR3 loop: CAWTRGVLSEQYF. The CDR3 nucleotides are TGTGCCTGGACCCGGGGGGTCCTGTCTGAGCAGTACTTC. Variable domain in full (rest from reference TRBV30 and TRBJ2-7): SQTIHQWPATLVQPVGSPLSLECTVEGTSNPNLYWYRQAAGRGLQLLFYSVGIGQISSEVPQNLSASRPQDRQFILSSKKLLLSDSGFYLCAWTRGVLSEQYFGPGTRLTVT.

The CDR3 coding sequence is TGTGCCAGCAGCGCCGGACTAGCGGGGGTAGATACGCAGTATTTT. The encoded protein is CASSAGLAGVDTQYF. The chain carries TRBV9 and TRBJ2-3, with TRBD2 matching 13 bases. CDR1 SGDLS and CDR2 YYNGEE come from the germline V gene. The V segment lost 3 bases and the J segment 5 bases; nucleotides outside the gene matches: 3. This CDR3 is 15 amino acids long.

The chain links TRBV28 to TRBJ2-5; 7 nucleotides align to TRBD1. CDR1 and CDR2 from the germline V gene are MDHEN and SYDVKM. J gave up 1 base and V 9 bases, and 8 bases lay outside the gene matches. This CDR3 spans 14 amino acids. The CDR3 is CASYPGQAQETQYF. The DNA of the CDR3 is TGTGCCAGTTACCCTGGACAGGCCCAAGAGACCCAGTACTTC.

The CDR3 is CASSFIGTGEQYF. The CDR3 DNA reads as TGTGCCAGCAGCTTTATCGGGACTGGCGAGCAGTACTTC. This chain links TRBV2 with TRBJ2-7; D possibly corresponds to TRBD2 (6 bases). Trimming pared 6 bases from V and 6 bases from J, leaving 15 bases between. Germline V gene sequence: CDR1 SNHLY, CDR2 FYNNEI. The CDR3 extends over 13 amino acids.

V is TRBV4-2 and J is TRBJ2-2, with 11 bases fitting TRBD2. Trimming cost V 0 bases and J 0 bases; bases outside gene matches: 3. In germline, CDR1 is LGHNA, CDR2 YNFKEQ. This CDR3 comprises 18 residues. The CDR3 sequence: CASSQDLAGGSNTGELFF. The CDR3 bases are TGTGCCAGCAGCCAAGACCTAGCGGGGGGCTCGAACACCGGGGAGCTGTTTTTT.

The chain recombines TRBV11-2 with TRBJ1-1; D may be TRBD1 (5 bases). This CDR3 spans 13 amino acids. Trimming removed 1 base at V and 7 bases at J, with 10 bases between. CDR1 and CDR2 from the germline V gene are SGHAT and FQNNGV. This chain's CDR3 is CASSLGGDVEAFF. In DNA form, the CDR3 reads TGTGCCAGCAGCTTAGGGGGGGACGTTGAAGCTTTCTTT.

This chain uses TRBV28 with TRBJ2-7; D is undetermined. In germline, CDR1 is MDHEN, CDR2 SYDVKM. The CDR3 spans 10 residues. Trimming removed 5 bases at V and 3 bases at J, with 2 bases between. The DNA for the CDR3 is TGTGCCAGCAGTCTCTACGAGCAGTACTTC. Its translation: CASSLYEQYF.

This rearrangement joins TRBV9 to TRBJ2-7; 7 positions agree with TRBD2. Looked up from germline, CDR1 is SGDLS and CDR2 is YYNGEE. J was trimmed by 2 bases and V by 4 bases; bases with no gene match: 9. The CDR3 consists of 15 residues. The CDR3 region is CASSRTGEGPYEQYF. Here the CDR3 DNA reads TGTGCCAGCAGCCGAACCGGGGAGGGGCCCTACGAGCAGTACTTC.

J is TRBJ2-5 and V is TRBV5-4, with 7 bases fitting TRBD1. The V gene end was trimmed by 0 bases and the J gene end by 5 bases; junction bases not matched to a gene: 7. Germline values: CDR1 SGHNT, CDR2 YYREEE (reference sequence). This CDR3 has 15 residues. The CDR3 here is CASSLGTGVWETQYF. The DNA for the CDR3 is TGTGCCAGCAGCTTGGGAACAGGGGTCTGGGAGACCCAGTACTTC.

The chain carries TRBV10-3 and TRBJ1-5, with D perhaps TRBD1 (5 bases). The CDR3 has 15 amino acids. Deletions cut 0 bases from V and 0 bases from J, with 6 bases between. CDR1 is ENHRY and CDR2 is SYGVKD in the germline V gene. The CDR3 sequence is CAISESTGSNQPQHF. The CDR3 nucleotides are TGTGCCATCAGTGAGTCAACAGGTAGCAATCAGCCCCAGCATTTT.

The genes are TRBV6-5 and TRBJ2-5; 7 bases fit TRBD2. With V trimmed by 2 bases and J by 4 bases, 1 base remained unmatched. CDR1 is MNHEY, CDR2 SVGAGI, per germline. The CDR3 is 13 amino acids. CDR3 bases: TGTGCCAGCAGTTACCGACTAGCAGAGACCCAGTACTTC. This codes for CASSYRLAETQYF.

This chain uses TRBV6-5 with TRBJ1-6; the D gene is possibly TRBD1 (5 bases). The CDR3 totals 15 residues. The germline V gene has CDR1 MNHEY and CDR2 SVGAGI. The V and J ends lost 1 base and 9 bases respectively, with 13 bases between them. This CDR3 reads CASSYLAARGSPLHF. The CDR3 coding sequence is TGTGCCAGCAGTTACTTAGCAGCTAGGGGTTCACCCCTCCACTTT.

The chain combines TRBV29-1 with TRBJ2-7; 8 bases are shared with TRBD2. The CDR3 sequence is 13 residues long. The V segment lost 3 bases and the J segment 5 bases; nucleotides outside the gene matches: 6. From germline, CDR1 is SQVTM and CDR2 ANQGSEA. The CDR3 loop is CSVDTRGGNEQYF. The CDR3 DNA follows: TGCAGCGTTGATACTCGCGGGGGGAACGAGCAGTACTTC.

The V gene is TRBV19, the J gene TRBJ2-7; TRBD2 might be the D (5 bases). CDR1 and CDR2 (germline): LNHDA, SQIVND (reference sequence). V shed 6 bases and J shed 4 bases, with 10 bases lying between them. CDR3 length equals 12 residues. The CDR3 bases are TGTGCCAGTAGCCCCTCGGGATACGAGCAGTACTTC. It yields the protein CASSPSGYEQYF. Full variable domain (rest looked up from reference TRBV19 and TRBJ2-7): DGGITQSPKYLFRKEGQNVTLSCEQNLNHDAMYWYRQDPGQGLRLIYYSQIVNDFQKGDIAEGYSVSREKKESFPLTVTSAQKNPTAFYLCASSPSGYEQYFGPGTRLTVT.

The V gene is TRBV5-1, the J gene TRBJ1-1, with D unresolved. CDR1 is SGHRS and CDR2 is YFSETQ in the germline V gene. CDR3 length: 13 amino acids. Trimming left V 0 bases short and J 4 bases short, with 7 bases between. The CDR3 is CASSLVAGTEAFF. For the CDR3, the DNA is TGCGCCAGCAGCTTGGTAGCGGGCACTGAAGCTTTCTTT.

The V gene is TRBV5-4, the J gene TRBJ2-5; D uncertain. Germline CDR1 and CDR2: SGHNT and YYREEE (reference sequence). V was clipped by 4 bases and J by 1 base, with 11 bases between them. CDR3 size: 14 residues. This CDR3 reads CASSPAGVQETQYF. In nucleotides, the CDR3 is TGTGCCAGCAGCCCGGCAGGTGTCCAAGAGACCCAGTACTTC.

CDR3: CASSLKGVRTNYGYTF. CDR3 coding DNA: TGTGCCAGCAGTCTAAAGGGAGTGAGAACTAACTATGGCTACACCTTC. This chain connects TRBV28 to TRBJ1-2; D is uncertain. CDR1 is MDHEN, CDR2 SYDVKM, per germline. The CDR3 totals 16 residues. V gave up 5 bases and J gave up 0 bases, with 16 bases separating them.